This TCR beta chain stems from a study of blood T cell repertoires in COVID-19. On the study more broadly: Sites across the United States, Italy and Spain contributed samples from acute and convalescent COVID-19.

In the source study's methods: Reference gene primer amplification in the assay estimated nucleated cell counts. The assay was immunoSEQ multiplex PCR, and TCRdb's table has in-frame clones only and misses some. That table furnishes V, J and clone size, whereas the DNA furnished D and trimming. The repertoire holds 440,000 or so clones, with 70% to 90% as singletons. The specimen was peripheral blood. The receptor comes from a woman between 35 and 50 years old with COVID-19, enrolled during active disease.

The CDR3 here is CASSQSRQGAAFF. As DNA, the CDR3 is TGTGCCAGCAGCCAATCACGGCAGGGTGCGGCTTTCTTT. The rearrangement links TRBV3-1 (or the pseudogene TRBV3-2) to TRBJ1-1, with D tentatively TRBD1 (5 bases). CDR1 and CDR2 from the germline V gene are LGHDT and YNNKEL (reference sequence). CDR3 length: 13 residues. The germline V and J ends were trimmed by 2 bases and 11 bases, with 15 bases remaining between them.